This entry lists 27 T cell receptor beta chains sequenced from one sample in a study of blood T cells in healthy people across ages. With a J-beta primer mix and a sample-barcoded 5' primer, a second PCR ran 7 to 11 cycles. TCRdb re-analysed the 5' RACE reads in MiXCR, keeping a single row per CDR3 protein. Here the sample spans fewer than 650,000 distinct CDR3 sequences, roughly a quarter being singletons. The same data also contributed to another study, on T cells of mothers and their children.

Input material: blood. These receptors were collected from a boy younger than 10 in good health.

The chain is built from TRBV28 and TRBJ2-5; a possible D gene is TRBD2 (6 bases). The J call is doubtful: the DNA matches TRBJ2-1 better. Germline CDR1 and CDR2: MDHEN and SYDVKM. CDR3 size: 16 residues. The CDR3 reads CASSSDGGSLYNEQFF. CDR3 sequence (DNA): TGTGCCAGCAGCTCCGACGGGGGTTCTCTCTACAATGAGCAGTTCTTC.

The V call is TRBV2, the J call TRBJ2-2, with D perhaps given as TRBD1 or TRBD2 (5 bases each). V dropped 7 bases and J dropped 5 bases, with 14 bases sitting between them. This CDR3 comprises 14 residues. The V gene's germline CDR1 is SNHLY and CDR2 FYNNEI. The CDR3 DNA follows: TGTGCCAGCAACGACGGGGCCATAACCGGGGAGCTGTTTTTT. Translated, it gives CASNDGAITGELFF.

Here the CDR3 DNA reads TGTGCCAGCAAAGGGGGCAGCCCCCCATTCGGGGAGCTGTTTTTT. Its translation is CASKGGSPPFGELFF. The chain has TRBV12-3 or TRBV12-4 and TRBJ2-2; 7 nucleotides align to TRBD1. The CDR3 loop spans 15 amino acids. J was trimmed by 7 bases and V by 7 bases; bases with no gene match: 12.

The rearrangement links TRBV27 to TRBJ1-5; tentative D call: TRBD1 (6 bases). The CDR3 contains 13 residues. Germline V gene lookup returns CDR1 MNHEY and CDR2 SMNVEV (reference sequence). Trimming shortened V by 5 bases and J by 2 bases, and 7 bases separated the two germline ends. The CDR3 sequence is CASSHRGNQPQHF. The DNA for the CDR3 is TGTGCCAGCAGTCACAGGGGCAATCAGCCCCAGCATTTT.

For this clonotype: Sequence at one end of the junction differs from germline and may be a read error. DNA of the CDR3: TGTTCCAGCAGCTTGGACAGGGGGCAGGAAGGCTACACCTTC. Its translation: CSSSLDRGQEGYTF. V and J are TRBV7-9 and TRBJ1-2, with 11 bases matching TRBD1. The CDR3 covers 14 residues. In germline, CDR1 is SEHNR, CDR2 FQNEAQ (reference sequence).

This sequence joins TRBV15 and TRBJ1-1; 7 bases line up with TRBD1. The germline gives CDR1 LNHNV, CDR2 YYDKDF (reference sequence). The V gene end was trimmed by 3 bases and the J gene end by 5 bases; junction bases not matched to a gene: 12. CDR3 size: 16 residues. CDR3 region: CATSRKQGNGVTEAFF. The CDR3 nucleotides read TGTGCCACCAGCAGGAAACAGGGGAATGGGGTTACTGAAGCTTTCTTT.

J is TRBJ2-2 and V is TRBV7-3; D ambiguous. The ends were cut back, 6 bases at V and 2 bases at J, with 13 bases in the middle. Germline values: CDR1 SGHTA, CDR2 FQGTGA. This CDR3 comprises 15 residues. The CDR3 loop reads CASSSSPSNTGELFF. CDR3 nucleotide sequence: TGTGCCAGCAGTTCTTCCCCTAGTAACACCGGGGAGCTGTTTTTT. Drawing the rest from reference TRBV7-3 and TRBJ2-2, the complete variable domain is GAGVSQTPSNKVTEKGKYVELRCDPISGHTALYWYRQSLGQGPEFLIYFQGTGAADDSGLPNDRFFAVRPEGSVSTLKIQRTERGDSAVYLCASSSSPSNTGELFFGEGSRLTVL.

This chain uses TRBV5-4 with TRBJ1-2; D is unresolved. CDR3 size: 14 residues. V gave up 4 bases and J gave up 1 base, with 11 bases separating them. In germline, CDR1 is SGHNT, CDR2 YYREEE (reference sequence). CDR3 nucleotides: TGTGCCAGCAGCCCGGCGGGTTTTAACTATGGCTACACCTTC. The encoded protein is CASSPAGFNYGYTF.

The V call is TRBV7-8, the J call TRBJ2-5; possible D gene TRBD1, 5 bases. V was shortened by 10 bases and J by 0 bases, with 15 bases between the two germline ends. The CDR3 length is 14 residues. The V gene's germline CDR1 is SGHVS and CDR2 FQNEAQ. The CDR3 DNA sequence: TGTGCCAACAAAAAGGACACGTACCAAGAGACCCAGTACTTC. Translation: CANKKDTYQETQYF.

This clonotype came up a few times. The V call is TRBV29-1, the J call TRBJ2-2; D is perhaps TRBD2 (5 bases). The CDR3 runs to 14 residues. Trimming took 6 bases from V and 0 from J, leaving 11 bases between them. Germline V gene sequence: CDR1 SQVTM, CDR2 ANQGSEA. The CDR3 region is CSVVGNSNTGELFF. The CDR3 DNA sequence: TGCAGCGTGGTCGGGAACTCGAACACCGGGGAGCTGTTTTTT.

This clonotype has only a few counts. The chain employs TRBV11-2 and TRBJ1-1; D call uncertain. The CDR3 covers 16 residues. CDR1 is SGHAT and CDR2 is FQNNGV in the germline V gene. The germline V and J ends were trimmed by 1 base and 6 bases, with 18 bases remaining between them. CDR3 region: CASSLVLASYVAEAFF. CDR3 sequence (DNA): TGTGCCAGCAGCTTAGTGCTGGCGTCCTATGTAGCTGAAGCTTTCTTT.

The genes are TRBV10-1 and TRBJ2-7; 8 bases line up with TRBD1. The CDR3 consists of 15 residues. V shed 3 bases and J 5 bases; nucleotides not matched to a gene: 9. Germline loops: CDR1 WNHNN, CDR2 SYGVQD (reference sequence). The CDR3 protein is CASSDPDRVWDEQYF. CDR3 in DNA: TGCGCCAGCAGTGACCCGGACAGGGTTTGGGACGAGCAGTACTTC.

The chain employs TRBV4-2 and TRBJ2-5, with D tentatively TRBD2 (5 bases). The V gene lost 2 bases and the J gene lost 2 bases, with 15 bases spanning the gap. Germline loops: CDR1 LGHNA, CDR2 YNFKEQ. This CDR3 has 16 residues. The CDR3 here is CASSQLWETLQETQYF. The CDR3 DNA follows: TGTGCCAGCAGCCAACTCTGGGAGACCCTACAAGAGACCCAGTACTTC.

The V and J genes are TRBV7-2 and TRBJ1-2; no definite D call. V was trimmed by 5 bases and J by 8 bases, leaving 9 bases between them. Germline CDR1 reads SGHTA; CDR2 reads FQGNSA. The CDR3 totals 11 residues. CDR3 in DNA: TGTGCCAGCAGCCGCGGGCACGGCTACACCTTC. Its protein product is CASSRGHGYTF.

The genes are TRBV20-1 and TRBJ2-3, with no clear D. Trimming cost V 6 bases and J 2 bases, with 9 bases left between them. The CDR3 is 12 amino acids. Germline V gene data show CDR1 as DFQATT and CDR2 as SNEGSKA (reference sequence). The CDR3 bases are TGCAGTGCCGCCTCAGACACAGATACGCAGTATTTT. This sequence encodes CSAASDTDTQYF.

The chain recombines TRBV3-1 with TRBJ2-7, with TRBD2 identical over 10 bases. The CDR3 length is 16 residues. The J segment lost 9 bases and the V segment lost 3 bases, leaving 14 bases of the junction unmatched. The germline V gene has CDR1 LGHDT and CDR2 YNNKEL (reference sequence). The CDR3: CASSQVGQRGGVRQYF. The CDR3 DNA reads TGTGCCAGCAGCCAGGTTGGTCAGCGGGGGGGCGTGCGGCAGTACTTC.

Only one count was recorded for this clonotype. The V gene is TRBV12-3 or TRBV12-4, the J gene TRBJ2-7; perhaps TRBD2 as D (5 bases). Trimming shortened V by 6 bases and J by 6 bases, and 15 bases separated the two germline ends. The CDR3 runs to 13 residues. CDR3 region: CASSPTRAREQYF. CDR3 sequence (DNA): TGTGCCAGCAGCCCCACTAGGGCGCGCGAGCAGTACTTC.

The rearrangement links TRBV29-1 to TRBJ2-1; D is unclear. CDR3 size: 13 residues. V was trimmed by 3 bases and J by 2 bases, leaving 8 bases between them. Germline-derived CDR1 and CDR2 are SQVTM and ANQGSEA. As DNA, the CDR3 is TGCAGCGTTGACCCGGCAGCCTACAATGAGCAGTTCTTC. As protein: CSVDPAAYNEQFF.

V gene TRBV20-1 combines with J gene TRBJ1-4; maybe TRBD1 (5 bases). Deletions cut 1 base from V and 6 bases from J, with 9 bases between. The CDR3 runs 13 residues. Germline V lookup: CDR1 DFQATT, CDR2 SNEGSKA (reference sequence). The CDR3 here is CSARAGTYEKLFF. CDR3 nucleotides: TGCAGTGCTAGAGCCGGGACGTATGAAAAACTGTTTTTT.

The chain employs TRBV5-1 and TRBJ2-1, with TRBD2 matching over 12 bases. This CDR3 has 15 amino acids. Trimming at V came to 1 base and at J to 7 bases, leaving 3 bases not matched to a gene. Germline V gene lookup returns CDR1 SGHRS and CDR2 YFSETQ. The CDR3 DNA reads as TGCGCCAGCAGCTTGATGACTAGCGGGAGTAATGAGCAGTTCTTC. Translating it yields CASSLMTSGSNEQFF.

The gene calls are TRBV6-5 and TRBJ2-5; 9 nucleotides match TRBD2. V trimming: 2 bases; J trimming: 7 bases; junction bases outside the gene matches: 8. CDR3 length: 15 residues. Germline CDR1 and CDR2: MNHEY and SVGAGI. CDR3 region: CASSYPLAGRVTQYF. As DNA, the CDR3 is TGTGCCAGCAGTTACCCGCTAGCGGGACGGGTGACCCAGTACTTC.

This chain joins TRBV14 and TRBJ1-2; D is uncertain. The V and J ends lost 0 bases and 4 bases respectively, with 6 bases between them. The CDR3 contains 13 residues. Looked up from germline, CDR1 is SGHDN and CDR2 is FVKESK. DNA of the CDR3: TGTGCCAGCAGCCAAGACAAGGCCTATGGCTACACCTTC. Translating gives CASSQDKAYGYTF.

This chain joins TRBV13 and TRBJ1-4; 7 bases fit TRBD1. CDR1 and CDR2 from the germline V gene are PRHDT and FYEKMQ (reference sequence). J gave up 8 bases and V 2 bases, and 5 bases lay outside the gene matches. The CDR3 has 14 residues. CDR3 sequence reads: CASSLRGGAEKLFF. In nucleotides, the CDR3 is TGTGCCAGCAGCTTAAGAGGGGGCGCCGAAAAACTGTTTTTT. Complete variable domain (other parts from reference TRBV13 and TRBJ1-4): AAGVIQSPRHLIKEKRETATLKCYPIPRHDTVYWYQQGPGQDPQFLISFYEKMQSDKGSIPDRFSAQQFSDYHSELNMSSLELGDSALYFCASSLRGGAEKLFFGSGTQLSVL.

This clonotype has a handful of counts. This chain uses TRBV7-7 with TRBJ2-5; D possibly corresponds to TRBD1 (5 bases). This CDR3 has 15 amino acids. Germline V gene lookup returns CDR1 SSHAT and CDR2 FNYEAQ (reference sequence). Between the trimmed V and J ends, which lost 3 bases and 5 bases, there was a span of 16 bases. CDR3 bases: TGTGCCAGCAGCTTCCGACAGTCAACCTATGAGACCCAGTACTTC. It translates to CASSFRQSTYETQYF.

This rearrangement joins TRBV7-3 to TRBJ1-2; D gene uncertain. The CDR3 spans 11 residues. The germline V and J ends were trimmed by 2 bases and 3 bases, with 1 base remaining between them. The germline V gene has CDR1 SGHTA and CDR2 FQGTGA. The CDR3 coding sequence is TGTGCCAGCAGCTTACACTATGGCTACACCTTC. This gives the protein CASSLHYGYTF.

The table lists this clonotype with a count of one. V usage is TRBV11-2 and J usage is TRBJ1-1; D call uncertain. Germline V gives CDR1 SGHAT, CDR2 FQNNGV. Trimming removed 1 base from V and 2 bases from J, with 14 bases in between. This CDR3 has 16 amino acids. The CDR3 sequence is CASSLVVSRPNTEAFF. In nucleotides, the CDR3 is TGTGCCAGCAGCTTAGTAGTGAGCAGGCCTAACACTGAAGCTTTCTTT. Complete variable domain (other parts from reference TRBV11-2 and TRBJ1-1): EAGVAQSPRYKIIEKRQSVAFWCNPISGHATLYWYQQILGQGPKLLIQFQNNGVVDDSQLPKDRFSAERLKGVDSTLKIQPAKLEDSAVYLCASSLVVSRPNTEAFFGQGTRLTVV.

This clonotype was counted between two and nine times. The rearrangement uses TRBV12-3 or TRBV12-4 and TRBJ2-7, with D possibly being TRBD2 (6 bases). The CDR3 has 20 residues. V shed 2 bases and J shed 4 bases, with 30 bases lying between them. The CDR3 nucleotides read TGTGCCAGCAGTTTACCCCATCGGAGGGCCGGGCAACTCGGCCCATACGAGCAGTACTTC. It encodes CASSLPHRRAGQLGPYEQYF.